Shown below are 12 T cell receptor beta chains from a single sample sequenced in a study of tumor-infiltrating lymphocytes in localized non-small cell lung cancer. TCRdb keeps only in-frame clones here, not all; method: immunoSEQ multiplex PCR. The sample includes 8,500 to 9,500 clones, less than 80% of them seen just once. Sequencing was done on a sample of uninvolved lung tissue not adjacent to the tumor. These receptors originate from a human donor with non-small cell lung cancer.

V and J are TRBV14 and TRBJ2-7; 9 nucleotides align to TRBD1. The ends lost 5 bases at V and 7 bases at J; junction bases unmatched: 6. This CDR3 is 13 amino acids long. CDR1 SGHDN and CDR2 FVKESK come from the germline V gene. Here the CDR3 reads CASSGTGYEEQYF. CDR3 in DNA: TGTGCCAGCAGCGGGACAGGGTACGAGGAGCAGTACTTC.

V is TRBV5-1 and J is TRBJ2-5, with D tentatively TRBD2 (5 bases). The CDR3 contains 18 residues. Trimming removed 1 base at V and 6 bases at J, with 25 bases between. CDR1 is SGHRS and CDR2 is YFSETQ in the germline V gene. The chain's CDR3 is CASSLIPFEVGSRKTQYF. DNA of the CDR3: TGCGCCAGCAGCTTGATTCCATTCGAAGTTGGGAGTCGAAAGACCCAGTACTTC.

The chain employs TRBV9 and TRBJ2-2; a weak D match, TRBD1 (5 bases). V shed 0 bases and J shed 10 bases, with 10 bases lying between them. The CDR3 runs to 13 residues. Germline V CDR1 and CDR2: SGDLS, YYNGEE. CDR3 in amino acids: CASSVAPGQELFF. DNA of the CDR3: TGTGCCAGCAGCGTAGCCCCAGGGCAGGAGCTGTTTTTT. The full variable domain, with the rest looked up from reference TRBV9 and TRBJ2-2, is DSGVTQTPKHLITATGQRVTLRCSPRSGDLSVYWYQQSLDQGLQFLIQYYNGEERAKGNILERFSAQQFPDLHSELNLSSLELGDSALYFCASSVAPGQELFFGEGSRLTVL.

The V gene is TRBV7-2, the J gene TRBJ2-7; the match to TRBD1 covers 8 bases. V shed 1 base, J shed 3 bases, and the junction held 2 bases outside the gene matches. This CDR3 is built from 14 residues. Per the germline V gene, CDR1 is SGHTA and CDR2 is FQGNSA. CDR3 coding DNA: TGTGCCAGCAGCTTAGGGACAGGGTTCTACGAGCAGTACTTC. Its protein is CASSLGTGFYEQYF.

The V gene is TRBV28, the J gene TRBJ2-7; no definite D call. The germline V gene encodes CDR1 MDHEN and CDR2 SYDVKM. Trimming cost V 8 bases and J 3 bases, with 14 bases left between them. The CDR3 loop spans 13 amino acids. CDR3: CASGPGSGYEQYF. In nucleotides, the CDR3 is TGTGCCAGCGGCCCCGGATCGGGCTACGAGCAGTACTTC.

This clone was found a few times. The CDR3 loop reads CASSELGLDNNEQFF. CDR3 nucleotides: TGTGCCAGCAGTGAACTTGGACTAGATAACAATGAGCAGTTCTTC. The chain recombines TRBV6-1 with TRBJ2-1; TRBD2 matches 7 bases. This CDR3 region has 15 residues. Trimming removed 2 bases from V and 5 bases from J; junction bases left unmatched: 6. Looked up from germline, CDR1 is MNHNS and CDR2 is SASEGT.

The chain employs TRBV28 and TRBJ2-1; D possibly corresponds to TRBD2 (5 bases). The ends were cut back, 1 base at V and 5 bases at J, with 24 bases in the middle. Germline V gene data show CDR1 as MDHEN and CDR2 as SYDVKM. CDR3 size: 19 residues. In DNA, the CDR3 is TGTGCCAGCAGTTTATTTCTAAGAGGGCAGCGTAGACCCAACAATGAGCAGTTCTTC. Its translation: CASSLFLRGQRRPNNEQFF. Drawing the rest from reference TRBV28 and TRBJ2-1, the complete variable domain is DVKVTQSSRYLVKRTGEKVFLECVQDMDHENMFWYRQDPGLGLRLIYFSYDVKMKEKGDIPEGYSVSREKKERFSLILESASTNQTSMYLCASSLFLRGQRRPNNEQFFGPGTRLTVL.

The V and J genes are TRBV29-1 and TRBJ2-5; D may be TRBD1 or TRBD2 (6 bases each). Per germline, CDR1 SQVTM and CDR2 ANQGSEA. The CDR3 is 12 residues long. V gave up 7 bases and J gave up 5 bases, with 14 bases separating them. This CDR3 is CSATGGSETQYF. The CDR3 coding sequence is TGCAGCGCCACCGGGGGCAGTGAGACCCAGTACTTC.

The chain combines TRBV20-1 with TRBJ1-2; D gene uncertain. CDR3 length equals 11 residues. CDR1 and CDR2 (germline): DFQATT, SNEGSKA (reference sequence). Between the trimmed V and J ends, which lost 3 bases and 4 bases, there was a span of 6 bases. The CDR3 here is CSARLPYGYTF. The CDR3, as DNA: TGCAGTGCTAGGTTACCCTATGGCTACACCTTC.

DNA for the CDR3: TGTGCCAGCAGCCCTCAGCTGCTGGGTCTCAGCACAGATACGCAGTATTTT. This translates into CASSPQLLGLSTDTQYF. V usage is TRBV7-2 and J usage is TRBJ2-3; D not resolved. V lost 5 bases, J lost 0 bases, and 18 bases lay in between. The length of the CDR3 is 17 residues. Germline V gives CDR1 SGHTA, CDR2 FQGNSA.

This clone was seen just once. The V call is TRBV28, the J call TRBJ2-7; TRBD1 matches at 11 bases. J gave up 3 bases and V 6 bases, and 1 base lay outside the gene matches. CDR1 MDHEN and CDR2 SYDVKM come from the germline V gene. The CDR3 runs to 13 residues. The CDR3 bases are TGTGCCAGCAGGGGACAGGGGGGCTACGAGCAGTACTTC. Its translation: CASRGQGGYEQYF.

The chain employs TRBV6-6 and TRBJ1-5, with D perhaps TRBD1 (5 bases). The CDR3 has 15 residues. Germline loops: CDR1 MNHNY, CDR2 SVGAGI (reference sequence). Trimming pared 4 bases from V and 0 bases from J, leaving 10 bases between. CDR3 protein: CASSSGRNSNQPQHF. DNA of the CDR3: TGTGCCAGCAGTTCGGGACGGAATAGCAATCAGCCCCAGCATTTT.